Listed below are T cell receptor beta chains from one sample, sequenced in a study of cytomegalovirus exposure and HLA in healthy donors. Here immunoSEQ multiplex PCR was the method, and the copy in TCRdb shows in-frame clones only, minus some. The sample has about 98,000 clones, around 73% seen once; the top ten hold approximately 1.1%. Source material: PBMCs. The receptors come from a female donor in good health and CMV-seronegative. The CDR3 runs from the conserved cysteine through the conserved F or W. A D gene is named only where the DNA matches it firmly. Some rows mark clone size as missing; the rest say once, few, many or name a class of expanded clone.

cdr3_nt cdr3_aa cdr3_length d_call v_call clone_size j_call
TGTGCCAGCTCACCACTGGGCGGGGAGTACAATGAGCAGTTCTTC CASSPLGGEYNEQFF 15 . TRBV18 . TRBJ2-1
TGTGCCAGTAGTATCCGGGACAGGGTCGGCTACACCTTC CASSIRDRVGYTF 13 TRBD1 TRBV19 . TRBJ1-2
TGTGCCAGCAGCTTAGCGGGAGCGGCTAACTATGGCTACACCTTC CASSLAGAANYGYTF 15 . TRBV7-2 . TRBJ1-2
TGTGCCAGCAGTGAAGCGCGGGTGGCCTTTGAGTACTTC CASSEARVAFEYF 13 . TRBV6-1 . TRBJ2-7
TGCAGCGTTGAAGAACGGGGGGCCGAAGAGCAGTACTTC CSVEERGAEEQYF 13 . TRBV29-1 few TRBJ2-7
TGTGCCAGCAGCTCGACAGACAGCTACGAGCAGTACTTC CASSSTDSYEQYF 13 . TRBV13 . TRBJ2-7
TGTGCCAGCGCCCTCCAGCGGGGGACCGAGCAGTACTTC CASALQRGTEQYF 13 TRBD2 TRBV19 few TRBJ2-7
TGTGCCAGCAGTGATAACTATCCTTCGGGTGAGCAGTTCTTC CASSDNYPSGEQFF 14 . TRBV6-1 few TRBJ2-1
TGCGCCAGCAGCGGAGGGCAGACAATCACAGATACGCAGTATTTT CASSGGQTITDTQYF 15 . TRBV5-1 . TRBJ2-3
TGTGCCAGCAGCTACAGAGCGGCCAGCACAGATACGCAGTATTTT CASSYRAASTDTQYF 15 . TRBV7-8 few TRBJ2-3
TGTGCCTGGGGTGAGGGGCTCACCGGGGAGCTGTTTTTT CAWGEGLTGELFF 13 . TRBV30 . TRBJ2-2
TGTGCCAGCAGCCGACGGGGGACAGGTCACGACGAGCAGTACTTC CASSRRGTGHDEQYF 15 TRBD1 TRBV13 . TRBJ2-7
TGTGCCAGCAGCAAAGTGCCAGGGTGGGGAACTTTGTCTTTCTTT CASSKVPGWGTLSFF 15 . TRBV21-1 . TRBJ1-1
TGTGCTAGCAGCCCGGACCGGGAACATGAAAAACTGTTTTTT CASSPDREHEKLFF 14 . TRBV7-7 . TRBJ1-4
TGTGCCTGGAGTCTCAACAGGGCGCAGACCCAGTACTTC CAWSLNRAQTQYF 13 . TRBV30 few TRBJ2-5
TGTGCCAGCAGCCCCTTCCGGGACCAAGAGACCCAGTACTTC CASSPFRDQETQYF 14 . TRBV9 . TRBJ2-5
TGTGCCAGCAGCTCCGAAACTAGGGATCCTCTCAATGAGCAGTTCTTC CASSSETRDPLNEQFF 16 . TRBV7-2 . TRBJ2-1
TGTGCCAGCAGTGAATTGGTGGCGGGAGCGATCATTGAGACCCAGTACTTC CASSELVAGAIIETQYF 17 TRBD2 TRBV6-1 . TRBJ2-5
TGTGCCAGCAGCGGTACAGGGCTGAACACTGAAGCTTTCTTT CASSGTGLNTEAFF 14 . TRBV5-4 . TRBJ1-1
TGTGCCAGCAGCCCGGGGACTAGCGGGGTGGGTGAGCAGTTCTTC CASSPGTSGVGEQFF 15 TRBD2 TRBV13 . TRBJ2-1
TGTGCCAGCAGCTTAGGCTCGGGGGGGGGCTACGAGCAGTACTTC CASSLGSGGGYEQYF 15 TRBD2 TRBV7-2 few TRBJ2-7
TGTGCCAGCACCGTACGCGGACAGGGAGAAGCTTTCTTT CASTVRGQGEAFF 13 TRBD1 TRBV6-5 . TRBJ1-1
TGTGCCAGCAGGGGGGGTCTAGCGGGACCTTACACAGATACGCAGTATTTT CASRGGLAGPYTDTQYF 17 TRBD2 TRBV2 . TRBJ2-3
TGCGCCAGCAGCTTGGGGGGGGTGTCTGGCTACACCTTC CASSLGGVSGYTF 13 . TRBV5-1 . TRBJ1-2
TGTGCCTGGGTCTCGTACACTGAAGCTTTCTTT CAWVSYTEAFF 11 . TRBV30 . TRBJ1-1
TGTGCCAGCAGGGGAGCGGGGGGCCCTAACATTCAGTACTTC CASRGAGGPNIQYF 14 TRBD2 TRBV6-5 . TRBJ2-4
TGCGCCAGCAGCCAGTCCATAGCGGGACCTGGGGAGCTGTTTTTT CASSQSIAGPGELFF 15 TRBD2 TRBV4-1 once TRBJ2-2
TGTGCCAGCAGCTTGGAGTGGACAGATACGCAGTATTTT CASSLEWTDTQYF 13 . TRBV7-6 once TRBJ2-3
TGTGCCAGCAGTGACGGACAGGGGGCAGATACGCAGTATTTT CASSDGQGADTQYF 14 TRBD1 TRBV6-4 few TRBJ2-3
TGTGCCAGCAGTACGGTGTTCATGAACACTGAAGCTTTCTTT CASSTVFMNTEAFF 14 . TRBV27 . TRBJ1-1
TGTGCCAGCAGCCCCTCGAATCTGATAGAAGAGACCCAGTACTTC CASSPSNLIEETQYF 15 . TRBV13 few TRBJ2-5
TGTGCCAGCAGTCGGAGGGATCCGGATACGCAGTATTTT CASSRRDPDTQYF 13 . TRBV28 . TRBJ2-3
TGTGCCTGGGCCGCGGGGGGGACCTATGGCTACACCTTC CAWAAGGTYGYTF 13 . TRBV30 . TRBJ1-2
TGTGCCAGCAGTTACTGGCAGGGAGGCTGGAACACTGAAGCTTTCTTT CASSYWQGGWNTEAFF 16 . TRBV6-5 . TRBJ1-1
TGCAGCGTTGCCCTTACGGGGACGACAGGGGGCTTGTACTATGGCTACACCTTC CSVALTGTTGGLYYGYTF 18 TRBD1 TRBV29-1 . TRBJ1-2
TGTGCCAGATCCGGGACAGGGGGTGGGTTTAGGGGACGGCCAGACACGCAGTATTTT CARSGTGGGFRGRPDTQYF 19 . TRBV21-1 . TRBJ2-3
TGTGCCAGTAGTATATCCCCCAGGGAATCCTACAATGAGCAGTTCTTC CASSISPRESYNEQFF 16 . TRBV19 . TRBJ2-1
TGCGCCAGCAAACTTTATGGCTACACCTTC CASKLYGYTF 10 . TRBV23-1 . TRBJ1-2
TGTGCCATCAGTGAGAGACAGGGGTCTTCCTATGGCTACACCTTC CAISERQGSSYGYTF 15 TRBD1 TRBV10-3 few TRBJ1-2
TGTGCCAGCAGCCCGGCTGGCACTAGCGGGAGGAACACCGGGGAGCTGTTTTTT CASSPAGTSGRNTGELFF 18 TRBD2 TRBV5-4 few TRBJ2-2
TGTGCCAGCAGCTTTGGTCGGGAGAATGAAGCTTTCTTT CASSFGRENEAFF 13 . TRBV7-9 . TRBJ1-1
TGTGCCAGCATGGCGGGGAGACTATTAGCTTTCTACGAGCAGTACTTC CASMAGRLLAFYEQYF 16 . TRBV21-1 . TRBJ2-7
TGTGCCAGCTCACCAGGAATAGGGGGCAGGATCCAGCCCCAGCATTTT CASSPGIGGRIQPQHF 16 TRBD1 TRBV18 . TRBJ1-5
TGTGCCTGGAGGTGGGGGACAGGGGGAGCTCAGACCCAGTACTTC CAWRWGTGGAQTQYF 15 TRBD1 TRBV30 . TRBJ2-5
TGTGCCAGCTCAGACAGGGGTATTGATACGCAGTATTTT CASSDRGIDTQYF 13 TRBD1 TRBV18 . TRBJ2-3
TGTGCCAGCAGTTCCCGACAGGGATGGACAGATACGCAGTATTTT CASSSRQGWTDTQYF 15 TRBD1 TRBV6-5 . TRBJ2-3
TGTGCCAGCAGTGTTACAGGGGGCACAGATACGCAGTATTTT CASSVTGGTDTQYF 14 TRBD1 TRBV2 . TRBJ2-3
TGTGCCAGCAGTGCTGACCGGGACAGCTATGGCTACACCTTC CASSADRDSYGYTF 14 TRBD1 TRBV2 . TRBJ1-2
TGTGCCAGCTCACCACGGGGGGAAGGCACTGAAGCTTTCTTT CASSPRGEGTEAFF 14 . TRBV18 . TRBJ1-1
TGTGCCAGCAGTCCCTCCGGGACAGGGACTGAAAAACTGTTTTTT CASSPSGTGTEKLFF 15 TRBD1 TRBV6-5 few TRBJ1-4
TGTGCCAGCAGCTTAGTCGGCAGGGCAGACGGCTACACCTTC CASSLVGRADGYTF 14 . TRBV13 once TRBJ1-2
TGTGCCAGCAGCTTAGTCAGCGGGGGGGCGCGGACCGGGGAGCTGTTTTTT CASSLVSGGARTGELFF 17 TRBD2 TRBV7-9 . TRBJ2-2
TGTGCCAGTAGTATACCGGCAGCGGGAGCAGATACGCAGTATTTT CASSIPAAGADTQYF 15 TRBD2 TRBV19 . TRBJ2-3
TGTGCCAGCAGCCAACGAACCGCGGGAGATACGCAGTATTTT CASSQRTAGDTQYF 14 . TRBV6-1 . TRBJ2-3
TGTGCCTGGAGCCACCAAGGAGGGGATAGCAATCAGCCCCAGCATTTT CAWSHQGGDSNQPQHF 16 . TRBV30 . TRBJ1-5
TGTGCCAGCACCCTCGGACAGAACTATGGCTACACCTTC CASTLGQNYGYTF 13 . TRBV6-5 . TRBJ1-2
TGTGCCAGCAGCTTACCTCGCTCTGGGGCCAACGTCCTGACTTTC CASSLPRSGANVLTF 15 . TRBV7-8 . TRBJ2-6
TGTGCCAGCAGTGTTGGGGACATTCTCTATGGCTACACCTTC CASSVGDILYGYTF 14 . TRBV6-1 . TRBJ1-2
TGTGCCAGCAGCAATGGCTTCTATGGCTACACCTTC CASSNGFYGYTF 12 . TRBV2 few TRBJ1-2
TGTGCCAGCAGTTACAACAGACCTAACTATGGCTACACCTTC CASSYNRPNYGYTF 14 . TRBV6-5 . TRBJ1-2